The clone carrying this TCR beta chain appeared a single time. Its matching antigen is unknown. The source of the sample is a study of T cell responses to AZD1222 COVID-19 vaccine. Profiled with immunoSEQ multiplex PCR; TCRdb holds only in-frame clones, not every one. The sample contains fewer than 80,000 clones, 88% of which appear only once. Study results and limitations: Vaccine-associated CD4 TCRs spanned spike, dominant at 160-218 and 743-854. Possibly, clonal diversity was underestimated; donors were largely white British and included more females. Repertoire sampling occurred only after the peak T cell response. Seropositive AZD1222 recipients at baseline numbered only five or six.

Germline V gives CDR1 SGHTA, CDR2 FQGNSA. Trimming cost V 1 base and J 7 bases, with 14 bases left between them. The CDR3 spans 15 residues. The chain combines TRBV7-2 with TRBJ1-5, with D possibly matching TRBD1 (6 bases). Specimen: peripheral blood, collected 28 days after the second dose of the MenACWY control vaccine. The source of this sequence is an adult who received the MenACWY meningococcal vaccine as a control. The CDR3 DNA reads TGTGCCAGCAGCTTAGAACAGGGTGCGGGGCAGCCCCAGCATTTT. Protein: CASSLEQGAGQPQHF. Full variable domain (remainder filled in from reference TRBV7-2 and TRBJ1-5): GAGVSQSPSNKVTEKGKDVELRCDPISGHTALYWYRQSLGQGLEFLIYFQGNSAPDKSGLPSDRFSAERTGGSVSTLTIQRTQQEDSAVYLCASSLEQGAGQPQHFGDGTRLSIL.